This T cell receptor beta chain is from a study of blood T cell repertoires in COVID-19. In the study overall: The analysed material was cDNA or gDNA that came from T cells, B-cell-depleted T cells, or PBMCs.

The V end was cut by 4 bases, the J end by 1 base, with 7 bases between. There are 13 residues in the CDR3. CDR1 is SGHTA and CDR2 is FQGNSA in the germline V gene. In the authors' methods: Reference gene primers were amplified, and this amplification served to estimate nucleated cell counts. The assay was immunoSEQ multiplex PCR, and TCRdb's table has in-frame clones only and misses some. The DNA was the basis for D and trimming; V, J and clone size are from that table. The sample lists a few hundred thousand clones, just over 85% occurring once. Sequencing was performed on peripheral blood. This TCR came from a woman aged 25 to 39 with active or convalescent COVID-19. V is TRBV7-2 and J is TRBJ1-1; D gene uncertain. The DNA for the CDR3 is TGTGCCAGCAGCTGGGCCCAGAACACTGAAGCTTTCTTT. Translating gives CASSWAQNTEAFF.